Reported below is one T cell receptor beta chain. Its antigen is still unknown. HTBI primers from iRepertoire and Arm-PCR of CDR3 regions yielded the TCR beta libraries. TCRdb reprocessed the multiplex PCR reads via MiXCR and lists one record per CDR3 protein. Altogether fewer than 350,000 distinct CDR3 sequences are present, over 15% being singletons, with the ten largest covering roughly 40%. This entry comes from a study of regulatory T cells in long-lasting Graves disease. General study results and limits: Tissue studied was limited to peripheral blood, excluding thyroid tissue.

Time point meaning: newly diagnosed GD, antithyroid drugs for less than 3 months. RNA extracted from PBMCs served as the sequencing template. As a group, patients came from one endocrinology department in Xi'an, China. There are 15 residues in the CDR3. Germline V gives CDR1 MDHEN, CDR2 SYDVKM. The V gene end was trimmed by 6 bases and the J gene end by 3 bases; junction bases not matched to a gene: 8. Source: peripheral blood mononuclear cells (PBMCs), taken at new diagnosis, from a patient treated with antithyroid drugs. This TCR was sampled from a female donor with Graves disease. The rearrangement links TRBV28 to TRBJ2-1; 7 positions match TRBD2. CDR3 coding DNA: TGTGCCAGCAGCGCCTGGGGGGGTCGCTACAATGAGCAGTTCTTC. This codes for CASSAWGGRYNEQFF. The full variable domain, in which reference TRBV28 and TRBJ2-1 provide the parts outside the CDR3, is DVKVTQSSRYLVKRTGEKVFLECVQDMDHENMFWYRQDPGLGLRLIYFSYDVKMKEKGDIPEGYSVSREKKERFSLILESASTNQTSMYLCASSAWGGRYNEQFFGPGTRLTVL.